A single sample is the source of the 7 T cell receptor beta chains below, sequenced in a study of response to subunit inactivated influenza vaccine. TCRdb recomputed calls from the RT-PCR reads with MiXCR, one row per CDR3 protein. The table shows hundreds of thousands of distinct CDR3 sequences, with around 11% occurring only once. This sample also appeared in a second study, on T cells expressing NK-cell markers. That investigation notes: UMI-tagged 5'RACE template switching yielded the TCR beta cDNA.

The input for sequencing was PBMCs from blood, taken on the day of vaccination. The receptors were gathered from a middle-aged man who received an inactivated influenza vaccine.

The genes are TRBV6-1 and TRBJ1-3, with 7 bases identical to TRBD1. Germline CDR1 MNHNS, CDR2 SASEGT. With 6 bases clipped from V and 4 bases from J, the junction kept 12 bases outside the gene matches. The CDR3 spans 16 residues. For the CDR3, the DNA is TGTGCCAGCAGGCGACAGGGTCGTGGCTCGGGAAACACCATATATTTT. Its protein is CASRRQGRGSGNTIYF.

The chain links TRBV2 to TRBJ2-1; 14 nucleotides align to TRBD2. CDR3 length: 17 residues. Looked up from germline, CDR1 is SNHLY and CDR2 is FYNNEI. V dropped 4 bases and J dropped 8; count of bases not matched to a gene: 10. CDR3 in DNA: TGTGCCAGCAGTGGCCCCCGGACTAGCGGGAGGTACGATGAGCAGTTCTTC. Residues: CASSGPRTSGRYDEQFF.

This clonotype was picked up a small number of times. The chain joins TRBV7-2 to TRBJ2-3; possibly TRBD2 for D (5 bases). Germline values: CDR1 SGHTA, CDR2 FQGNSA. The CDR3 contains 14 residues. V was clipped by 7 bases and J by 2 bases, with 13 bases between them. The CDR3 DNA follows: TGTGCCAGCAACAGAGGGATTCTCACAGATACGCAGTATTTT. This gives the protein CASNRGILTDTQYF. The variable domain in full, completed from reference TRBV7-2 and TRBJ2-3, reads GAGVSQSPSNKVTEKGKDVELRCDPISGHTALYWYRQSLGQGLEFLIYFQGNSAPDKSGLPSDRFSAERTGGSVSTLTIQRTQQEDSAVYLCASNRGILTDTQYFGPGTRLTVL.

This clonotype was observed a handful of times. The J gene is TRBJ1-2, the V gene TRBV4-2; unclear D gene. V lost 0 bases, J lost 8 bases, and 16 bases lay in between. There are 15 residues in the CDR3. The germline CDR1 and CDR2 sequences are LGHNA and YNFKEQ. The CDR3 DNA follows: TGTGCCAGCAGCCAAGAGCAAGGCCCGTTAGGGGGCTACACCTTC. Its protein is CASSQEQGPLGGYTF.

This chain connects TRBV20-1 to TRBJ2-2; maybe TRBD1 (6 bases). The CDR3 has 14 amino acids. Trimming left V 5 bases short and J 3 bases short, with 13 bases between. Per germline, CDR1 DFQATT and CDR2 SNEGSKA (reference sequence). In DNA form, the CDR3 reads TGCAGTGCTCCGTGGCAGGGGTACACCGGGGAGCTGTTTTTT. This codes for CSAPWQGYTGELFF.

This sequence joins TRBV11-2 and TRBJ2-1; TRBD1 is a possible D gene (6 bases). CDR3 length: 16 amino acids. Germline V gene sequence: CDR1 SGHAT, CDR2 FQNNGV. Trimming took 4 bases from V and 2 from J, leaving 15 bases between them. In DNA form, the CDR3 reads TGTGCCAGCAGCTGGGCTCGACAGGTTCCCTACAATGAGCAGTTCTTC. This sequence encodes CASSWARQVPYNEQFF.

This clonotype was seen ten or more times. The rearrangement links TRBV9 to TRBJ2-1; tentative D call: TRBD2 (6 bases). This CDR3 has 15 amino acids. V gave up 5 bases and J gave up 0 bases, with 12 bases separating them. Per the germline V gene, CDR1 is SGDLS and CDR2 is YYNGEE. CDR3 DNA: TGTGCCAGCAGTGGACTACCAAGCTCCTACAATGAGCAGTTCTTC. Its protein product is CASSGLPSSYNEQFF.